This T cell receptor (beta chain) was identified in a study of blood T cell repertoires in COVID-19. Looking at the study overall: Sample material is recorded as cDNA or gDNA derived from T cells, B-cell-depleted T cells, or PBMCs.

TCRdb's table, derived via immunoSEQ multiplex PCR, lists solely in-frame clones and lacks some. The data contain 90,000 or so clones, 89% of them singletons. A Seattle source enrolled patients during active infection and followed them longitudinally. Germline V lookup: CDR1 SGHVS, CDR2 FQNEAQ. With 5 bases clipped from V and 0 bases from J, the junction kept 9 bases outside the gene matches. CDR3 length: 16 residues. The receptor's source is a man aged 55 to 70 with COVID-19, enrolled during active disease. The V and J genes are TRBV7-8 and TRBJ1-1; TRBD1 matches 7 bases. The sample comprised peripheral blood. The CDR3 is CASSPTLDRVNTEAFF. CDR3 DNA sequence: TGTGCCAGCAGCCCCACACTCGACAGGGTGAACACTGAAGCTTTCTTT.